The 22 T cell receptor beta chains below were found in one sample sequenced in a study of CD8+ T cells in alopecia areata. Treatment specified: oral pan-JAK inhibitor, 5-10 mg twice daily. The sequencing template was cDNA reverse transcribed from extracted RNA. Libraries were prepared by immunoSEQ multiplex PCR; TCRdb keeps only in-frame clonotypes and omits some of them. The table lists about 190,000 clones, roughly three fifths of them singletons. The sequenced sample was CD8+ T cells sorted from blood, obtained at week 24, from a patient treated with tofacitinib. The receptors originated from a human donor with alopecia areata.

The CDR3 DNA sequence: TGTGCCAGCAGCTCCGCAGAGGCCCCAGATACGCAGTATTTT. It yields the protein CASSSAEAPDTQYF. This sequence joins TRBV11-2 and TRBJ2-3; D not resolved. The CDR3 consists of 14 residues. V was trimmed by 4 bases and J by 4 bases, leaving 12 bases between them. Germline loops: CDR1 SGHAT, CDR2 FQNNGV. Using reference TRBV11-2 and TRBJ2-3 for the parts outside the CDR3, the full variable domain is EAGVAQSPRYKIIEKRQSVAFWCNPISGHATLYWYQQILGQGPKLLIQFQNNGVVDDSQLPKDRFSAERLKGVDSTLKIQPAKLEDSAVYLCASSSAEAPDTQYFGPGTRLTVL.

This chain uses TRBV4-1 with TRBJ1-5; D uncertain. The germline V gene has CDR1 MGHRA and CDR2 YSYEKL. V was clipped by 1 base and J by 0 bases, with 7 bases between them. The CDR3 covers 15 residues. As DNA, the CDR3 is TGCGCCAGCAGCCAAGCAGGAAATAGCAATCAGCCCCAGCATTTT. Amino acid sequence: CASSQAGNSNQPQHF.

This chain uses TRBV5-4 with TRBJ2-2; 7 bases fit TRBD1. The ends lost 4 bases at V and 2 bases at J; junction bases unmatched: 8. The germline CDR1 and CDR2 sequences are SGHNT and YYREEE (reference sequence). The CDR3 totals 16 residues. CDR3 DNA sequence: TGTGCCAGCAGCACCCGACAGGGAAGTAACACCGGGGAGCTGTTTTTT. It codes for CASSTRQGSNTGELFF. The full variable domain, its missing parts supplied by reference TRBV5-4 and TRBJ2-2, is ETGVTQSPTHLIKTRGQQVTLRCSSQSGHNTVSWYQQALGQGPQFIFQYYREEENGRGNFPPRFSGLQFPNYSSELNVNALELDDSALYLCASSTRQGSNTGELFFGEGSRLTVL.

Only a few counts were recorded for this clone. CDR3: CASGVNTEAFF. The DNA of the CDR3 is TGTGCTAGTGGTGTGAACACTGAAGCTTTCTTT. The chain has TRBV12-5 and TRBJ1-1; unclear D gene. Germline V gene sequence: CDR1 LGHNT, CDR2 FRNRAP. The CDR3 sequence is 11 residues long. V was shortened by 5 bases and J by 0 bases, with 1 base between the two germline ends.

The J gene is TRBJ1-5, the V gene TRBV12-5; no clear D. CDR1 is LGHNT, CDR2 FRNRAP, per germline. V was pared by 5 bases and J by 6 bases, with 2 bases between. This CDR3 contains 10 residues. CDR3 coding DNA: TGTGCTAGTGGTGGTCAGCCCCAGCATTTT. Protein product: CASGGQPQHF.

V usage is TRBV29-1 and J usage is TRBJ2-7; 8 bases match TRBD1. The CDR3 is 14 amino acids. Germline-derived CDR1 and CDR2 are SQVTM and ANQGSEA. V dropped 4 bases and J dropped 1; count of bases not matched to a gene: 6. The DNA for the CDR3 is TGCAGCGTTGGCAGGGGGCGAGGGTCCTACGAGCAGTACTTC. Its translation is CSVGRGRGSYEQYF.

This sequence joins TRBV30 and TRBJ1-6; D remains unclear. The germline gives CDR1 GTSNPN, CDR2 SVGIG (reference sequence). V lost 2 bases to trimming and J lost 0 bases, with 14 bases between them. The CDR3 consists of 17 residues. This CDR3 reads CAWSPRGDLSYNSPLHF. As DNA, the CDR3 is TGTGCCTGGAGTCCACGGGGTGACCTCTCCTATAATTCACCCCTCCACTTT. Supplemented by reference TRBV30 and TRBJ1-6, the full variable domain reads SQTIHQWPATLVQPVGSPLSLECTVEGTSNPNLYWYRQAAGRGLQLLFYSVGIGQISSEVPQNLSASRPQDRQFILSSKKLLLSDSGFYLCAWSPRGDLSYNSPLHFGNGTRLTVT.

The chain combines TRBV19 with TRBJ1-1, with TRBD1 as a possible D gene (6 bases). V lost 5 bases to trimming and J lost 5 bases, with 18 bases between them. Per germline, CDR1 LNHDA and CDR2 SQIVND (reference sequence). This CDR3 is built from 15 residues. CDR3 loop: CASSSGVVMRTEAFF. CDR3 coding DNA: TGTGCCAGTAGTTCAGGGGTTGTCATGAGGACTGAAGCTTTCTTT. The full variable domain, its missing parts supplied by reference TRBV19 and TRBJ1-1, is DGGITQSPKYLFRKEGQNVTLSCEQNLNHDAMYWYRQDPGQGLRLIYYSQIVNDFQKGDIAEGYSVSREKKESFPLTVTSAQKNPTAFYLCASSSGVVMRTEAFFGQGTRLTVV.

J is TRBJ2-2 and V is TRBV30; the D gene is possibly TRBD1 (6 bases). The CDR3 is 13 residues long. V lost 5 bases, J lost 1 base, and 8 bases lay in between. The germline V gene has CDR1 GTSNPN and CDR2 SVGIG (reference sequence). In nucleotides, the CDR3 is TGTGCCTGGCAACAGGGGAACACCGGGGAGCTGTTTTTT. It specifies CAWQQGNTGELFF.

The chain joins TRBV6-5 to TRBJ1-2; D might be TRBD1 (6 bases). Germline values: CDR1 MNHEY, CDR2 SVGAGI. The germline V and J ends were trimmed by 7 bases and 8 bases, with 14 bases remaining between them. This CDR3 is built from 12 residues. Written as DNA, the CDR3 is TGTGCCAGCACTACGGGGGCGCAGGGCTACACCTTC. It encodes CASTTGAQGYTF.

This clone was detected only a few times. This rearrangement joins TRBV6-6 to TRBJ1-6; D unresolved. V was pared by 4 bases and J by 7 bases, with 14 bases between. There are 15 residues in the CDR3. The V gene's germline CDR1 is MNHNY and CDR2 SVGAGI (reference sequence). In DNA, the CDR3 is TGTGCCAGCAGTTGGACGACGCTCCCCAATTCACCCCTCCACTTT. It encodes CASSWTTLPNSPLHF.

This clone was recorded a few times. The CDR3 is CASSPGTGRPYEQYF. The CDR3 region has the DNA TGTGCCAGCAGCCCGGGGACAGGGAGACCCTACGAGCAGTACTTC. J is TRBJ2-7 and V is TRBV13; 9 bases map to TRBD1. The ends lost 5 bases at V and 2 bases at J; junction bases unmatched: 7. The CDR3 is 15 residues long. CDR1 and CDR2 from the germline V gene are PRHDT and FYEKMQ (reference sequence).

The rearrangement joins TRBV5-1 to TRBJ2-7; maybe TRBD2 (6 bases). Trimming pared 4 bases from V and 4 bases from J, leaving 9 bases between. Germline-derived CDR1 and CDR2 are SGHRS and YFSETQ. CDR3 length: 12 amino acids. The CDR3 here is CASSEEGYEQYF. CDR3 coding DNA: TGCGCCAGCAGCGAGGAGGGGTACGAGCAGTACTTC.

The rearrangement links TRBV30 to TRBJ2-3, with D perhaps TRBD1 or TRBD2 (5 bases each). V was pared by 1 base and J by 4 bases, with 12 bases between. This CDR3 region has 14 residues. From germline, CDR1 is GTSNPN and CDR2 SVGIG (reference sequence). The CDR3 is CAWSARRDPDTQYF. CDR3 bases: TGTGCCTGGAGTGCTCGCCGGGACCCAGATACGCAGTATTTT.

The chain combines TRBV5-6 with TRBJ1-1; no clear D. The germline V gene encodes CDR1 SGHDT and CDR2 YYEEEE. This CDR3 is 12 amino acids long. Trimming took 7 bases from V and 1 from J, leaving 8 bases between them. The CDR3 here is CASCVGNTEAFF. The CDR3 nucleotides are TGTGCCAGCTGCGTCGGGAACACTGAAGCTTTCTTT.

The J gene is TRBJ2-1, the V gene TRBV30, with TRBD2 matching 8 bases. Germline V gives CDR1 GTSNPN, CDR2 SVGIG (reference sequence). J was trimmed by 0 bases and V by 5 bases; bases with no gene match: 0. The CDR3 totals 13 residues. CDR3 in DNA: TGTGCCTGGGGGACTAGCTCCTACAATGAGCAGTTCTTC. It encodes CAWGTSSYNEQFF. The variable domain in full, completed from reference TRBV30 and TRBJ2-1, reads SQTIHQWPATLVQPVGSPLSLECTVEGTSNPNLYWYRQAAGRGLQLLFYSVGIGQISSEVPQNLSASRPQDRQFILSSKKLLLSDSGFYLCAWGTSSYNEQFFGPGTRLTVL.

J is TRBJ1-2 and V is TRBV29-1, with 10 bases fitting TRBD1. With 6 bases clipped from V and 7 bases from J, the junction kept 5 bases outside the gene matches. CDR1 is SQVTM and CDR2 is ANQGSEA in the germline V gene. The CDR3 extends over 12 amino acids. CDR3 bases: TGCAGCGTGGGACAGGGGCCGGGTGGCTACACCTTC. Its protein is CSVGQGPGGYTF. The whole variable domain, filled in from reference TRBV29-1 and TRBJ1-2, reads SAVISQKPSRDICQRGTSLTIQCQVDSQVTMMFWYRQQPGQSLTLIATANQGSEATYESGFVIDKFPISRPNLTFSTLTVSNMSPEDSSIYLCSVGQGPGGYTFGSGTRLTVV.

This clone was observed a few times. V usage is TRBV4-1 and J usage is TRBJ2-1, with TRBD2 identical over 7 bases. Germline V gene lookup returns CDR1 MGHRA and CDR2 YSYEKL. This CDR3 contains 14 residues. J was trimmed by 4 bases and V by 1 base; bases with no gene match: 1. CDR3 nucleotide sequence: TGCGCCAGCAGCCAAGGGACTAGATACAATGAGCAGTTCTTC. Its translation is CASSQGTRYNEQFF.

The rearrangement joins TRBV6-5 to TRBJ1-1; 7 positions match TRBD1. Germline trimming cut 5 bases from V and 10 bases from J; bases unmatched to any gene: 10. Germline V gene lookup returns CDR1 MNHEY and CDR2 SVGAGI. The CDR3 extends over 13 amino acids. The CDR3 loop is CASSASEGAGAFF. In DNA, the CDR3 is TGTGCCAGCAGTGCGAGCGAGGGGGCAGGAGCTTTCTTT.

The chain carries TRBV2 and TRBJ2-1; TRBD2 agrees at 7 bases. The CDR3 has 14 amino acids. Germline V lookup: CDR1 SNHLY, CDR2 FYNNEI. J lost 0 bases, V lost 9 bases, and 5 bases had no gene match. In nucleotides, the CDR3 is TGTGCCAGGCAGCGGGGCCCCTCCTACAATGAGCAGTTCTTC. This encodes CARQRGPSYNEQFF.

The CDR3 DNA follows: TGTGCCAGCAGTCTAAGACAGGGGAGCACCGGGGAGCTGTTTTTT. It encodes CASSLRQGSTGELFF. The chain links TRBV27 to TRBJ2-2, with TRBD1 matching over 8 bases. V was clipped by 5 bases and J by 4 bases; unmatched bases: 6. This CDR3 is 15 amino acids long. Germline V gene sequence: CDR1 MNHEY, CDR2 SMNVEV (reference sequence).

V is TRBV7-9 and J is TRBJ1-2; weak D call: TRBD1 (5 bases). CDR1 is SEHNR, CDR2 FQNEAQ, per germline (reference sequence). V was trimmed by 5 bases and J by 4 bases, leaving 14 bases between them. The CDR3 is 14 amino acids. The CDR3 region is CASSRGTDVYGYTF. CDR3 nucleotides: TGTGCCAGCAGCCGGGGGACGGACGTCTATGGCTACACCTTC.